Listed here are 4 T cell receptor beta chains from one sample, sequenced in a study of blood T cell repertoires in COVID-19. Sequencing was performed with immunoSEQ multiplex PCR; in TCRdb, only in-frame clones are kept and a portion is missing. The table includes about 72,000 clones, approximately 79% detected once. Sequenced input: peripheral blood. These receptors all stem from a man between 60 and 75 years old with acute or convalescent COVID-19.

This clone was detected once. A junction end diverges from the germline sequence, so it may reflect a read error. The V gene is TRBV11-3, the J gene TRBJ1-2, with D tentatively TRBD1 (6 bases). Per germline, CDR1 SGHNT and CDR2 YENEEA. The CDR3 extends over 17 amino acids. The CDR3 nucleotides are TGTGCCAGCAGCCTAGACCTTCCGGGGACATCTAACTATGGCTACACCTTC. This encodes CASSLDLPGTSNYGYTF.

CDR3 protein: CASSDRGTGGGPQHF. Written as DNA, the CDR3 is TGTGCCAGCAGTGATAGGGGGACAGGGGGAGGGCCCCAGCATTTT. The chain combines TRBV2 with TRBJ1-5, with TRBD1 matching over 11 bases. Germline loops: CDR1 SNHLY, CDR2 FYNNEI. J lost 9 bases, V lost 3 bases, and 7 bases had no gene match. This CDR3 is built from 15 residues.

The chain is built from TRBV2 and TRBJ2-2; TRBD1 agrees at 11 bases. Trimming at V came to 7 bases and at J to 5 bases, leaving 9 bases not matched to a gene. Germline loops: CDR1 SNHLY, CDR2 FYNNEI. This CDR3 contains 16 residues. CDR3 coding DNA: TGTGCCAGCAAAAGGACAGGGGGCGATAGGACCGGGGAGCTGTTTTTT. Residues: CASKRTGGDRTGELFF. Variable domain in full (rest from reference TRBV2 and TRBJ2-2): EPEVTQTPSHQVTQMGQEVILRCVPISNHLYFYWYRQILGQKVEFLVSFYNNEISEKSEIFDDQFSVERPDGSNFTLKIRSTKLEDSAMYFCASKRTGGDRTGELFFGEGSRLTVL.

The chain carries TRBV6-1 and TRBJ2-5; D is undetermined. Per germline, CDR1 MNHNS and CDR2 SASEGT. The CDR3 totals 14 residues. V was shortened by 1 base and J by 3 bases, with 9 bases between the two germline ends. The CDR3 is CASSEGATKETQYF. The CDR3 bases are TGTGCCAGCAGTGAAGGGGCCACCAAAGAGACCCAGTACTTC.